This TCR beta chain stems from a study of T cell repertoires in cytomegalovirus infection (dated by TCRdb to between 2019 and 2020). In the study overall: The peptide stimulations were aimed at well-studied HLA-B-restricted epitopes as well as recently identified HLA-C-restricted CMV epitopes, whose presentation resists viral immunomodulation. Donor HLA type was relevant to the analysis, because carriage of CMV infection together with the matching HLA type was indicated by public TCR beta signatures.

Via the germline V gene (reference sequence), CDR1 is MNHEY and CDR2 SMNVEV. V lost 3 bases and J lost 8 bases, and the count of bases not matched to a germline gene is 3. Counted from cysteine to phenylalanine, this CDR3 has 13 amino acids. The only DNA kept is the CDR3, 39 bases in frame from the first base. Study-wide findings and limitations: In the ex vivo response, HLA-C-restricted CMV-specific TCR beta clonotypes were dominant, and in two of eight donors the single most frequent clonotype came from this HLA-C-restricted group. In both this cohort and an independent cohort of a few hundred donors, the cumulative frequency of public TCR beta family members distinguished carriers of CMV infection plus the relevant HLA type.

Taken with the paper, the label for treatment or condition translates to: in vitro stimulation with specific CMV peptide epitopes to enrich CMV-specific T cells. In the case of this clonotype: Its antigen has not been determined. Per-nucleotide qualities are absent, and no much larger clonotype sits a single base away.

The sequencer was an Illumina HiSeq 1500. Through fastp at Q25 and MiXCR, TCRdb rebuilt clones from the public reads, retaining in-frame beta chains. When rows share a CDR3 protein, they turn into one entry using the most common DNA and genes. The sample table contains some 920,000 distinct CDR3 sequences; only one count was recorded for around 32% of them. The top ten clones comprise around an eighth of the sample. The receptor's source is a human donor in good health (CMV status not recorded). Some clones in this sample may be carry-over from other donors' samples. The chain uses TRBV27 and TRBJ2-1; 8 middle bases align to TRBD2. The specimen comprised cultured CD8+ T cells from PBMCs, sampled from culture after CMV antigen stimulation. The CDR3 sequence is CASSFAGGDEQFF. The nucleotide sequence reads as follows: TGTGCCAGCAGTTTTGCGGGGGGTGATGAGCAGTTCTTC.